This T cell receptor (beta chain) appears in the sequencing data of a study of beta chain features in type 1 diabetes (dated by TCRdb to the late 2010s). With regard to the full study: Mean age, gender distribution, total cell number and subset yield were not different between patients and healthy donors. A total of 100 million to 110 million sorted cells were examined across all samples, and a strong correlation was observed between cell number per subset and RNA yield. The study compared the TCRB repertoires of sorted circulating CD4+ T cell subsets in recently diagnosed type 1 diabetes patients with those in matched healthy donors. Regulatory and stem cell-like memory subsets were isolated from only 8 patients and roughly 8 healthy donors, whereas naive and central memory subsets came from all 30 or so donors.

Regarding this clone: Its antigen remains undetermined. Per-base quality was not reported, and no clone a single base away is much larger than it.

The entire isolated RNA was reverse transcribed using the High Capacity cDNA Reverse Transcription Kit, and thus expressed TCRB transcripts were sequenced. Naive, central memory and regulatory T cell samples underwent deep immunoSEQ sequencing, averaging approximately 3.5 million total reads per sample. After sorted cells were lysed in RLT buffer, RNA was extracted with DNase-treated RNeasy Micro or Mini kits, with the choice depending on cell number. To prevent cross-contamination, every cell subset was processed on its own, while patient and healthy donor samples were processed together. Using the immunoSEQ multiplex PCR, TCRB sequences were amplified from cDNA into 87-bp fragments spanning the CDR3 region. The amplicons were sequenced using the Illumina HiSeq platform. The published analysis was carried out like this. Synthetic template baselines were used to correct PCR bias computationally, reads within Hamming distance 2 were collapsed, and singletons that could not be merged were discarded. Reads were aligned to IMGT to assign V, D and J genes, CDR3 length, and insertions or deletions at six rearrangement sites. Within each subset, clonotype counts were normalized to sorted cell number, and only after that were true diversity and Gini coefficients computed with the tcR R package. The overlap coefficient, calculated on TCRB nucleotide sequences, was used to quantify repertoire sharing. The clones in this table, taken by TCRdb from immuneACCESS, are in-frame only. Not every clone is retained; where verified, under half of the shortfall comes from an unresolved V gene, and the cause of the rest is unknown. V, J and clone size were drawn from that table, and D and trimming were deduced from the DNA. Here the sample has about 150,000 clones; 10% occur a single time. The ten largest clones represent more than 0.45% of the sample.

From each donor, a single peripheral blood sample of approximately 0.11 L on average was drawn into heparinised tubes. A BD FACSAria II was used to sort naive, central memory, regulatory and stem cell-like memory CD4+ T cells with a panel that included CD45RO, CCR7, CD25, CD127, CD95 and CD27. A purity above 95% was achieved for all sorted populations. PBMCs were isolated right away by Lymphoprep density gradient centrifugation and were stained directly, without culture. So that batch effects would be minimized, each experiment stained and sorted samples in pairs, pairing one healthy donor with one patient. The CDR3 runs 17 amino acids, cysteine and phenylalanine included. Solely the CDR3 DNA is kept, with 51 bases framed from the first base. CDR1 LGHNA and CDR2 YNFKEQ are derived from the germline V gene. Trimming removed 5 bases from V and 5 bases from J; the gene matches leave 14 bases unexplained.

General study outcomes and caveats: At VDJ recombination sites, patients with type 1 diabetes made fewer insertions and deleted more nucleotides, a pattern implying thymic rearrangement abnormalities. Type 1 diabetes patients showed a moderate but significant shortening of TCRB CDR3 length in all four CD4+ subsets. PCR might favor shorter templates, but patient and control samples were amplified and corrected together, so any skew would affect both groups equally. The naive, central memory and regulatory TCRB repertoires appeared to resemble one another more closely among patients than among healthy donors. Because the HLA sub-analyses included only small numbers of individuals, any influence of HLA type on TCRB rearrangement was left unresolved. Because cDNA was sequenced instead of genomic DNA, activated cells with high expression could be over-represented, although the groups did not differ in activation or CD3 levels.

This chain joins TRBV4-2 to TRBJ2-3; 9 nucleotides in the junction match TRBD2. This TCR came from a man aged 25 to 45 with type 1 diabetes. Sequencing was performed on central memory CD4+ T cells from blood. The CDR3 reads CASSLGLAGTLGDTQYF. The nucleotide sequence is TGTGCCAGCAGCTTGGGGCTAGCGGGAACATTAGGAGATACGCAGTATTTT.